This T cell receptor (beta chain) comes out of a study of blood T cell repertoires in COVID-19. Whole-study context: Samples of COVID-19 (acute and convalescent) were obtained from the United States, Italy and Spain. From T cells, B-cell-depleted T cells, or PBMCs came the material, which was cDNA or gDNA.

Seattle patients were enrolled during active infection and followed longitudinally. Original analysis: The authors estimated nucleated cell counts from reference gene primer amplification. Here immunoSEQ multiplex PCR was the method, and the copy in TCRdb shows in-frame clones only, minus some. V and J calls and clone size are given by that table; D and trimming were obtained from the DNA. This repertoire shows 200,000 to 250,000 clones, roughly 80% found once; its top ten account for roughly 7%. V was pared by 1 base and J by 7 bases, with 12 bases of the junction left unmatched. The CDR3 is made up of 16 amino acids. CDR1 SGDLS and CDR2 YYNGEE come from the germline V gene.

This clonotype was obtained from a woman aged 80 or older with COVID-19, enrolled during active disease. The material sequenced was peripheral blood. This sequence joins TRBV9 and TRBJ1-2; TRBD1 matches at 8 bases. The CDR3 DNA reads TGTGCCAGCAGCGTATTGATTGGCCAGGGGGCGGCTGGCTACACCTTC. It specifies CASSVLIGQGAAGYTF.